The rows below give T cell receptor beta chains drawn from one sample of a study of T cells in Graves' hyperthyroidism and ophthalmopathy. Using its own MiXCR run on the multiplex PCR reads, TCRdb lists one record per CDR3 protein. The sample gives 700,000 or so distinct CDR3 sequences, about a sixth of which show up once; around 8.1% is in the top ten. Sequenced sample: blood. The receptors were gathered from a man aged 18 to 30 with Graves' hyperthyroidism. Both conserved end residues are part of each CDR3. D genes are given only for firm matches. A clone size is listed for some rows: how often the clone was seen (once, few, many), or a class if it is expanded.

size: few
length: 16
D: TRBD1
J: TRBJ1-5
V: TRBV28
CDR3: CASSSEGQVSNQPQHF
DNA: TGTGCCAGCAGTTCGGAGGGACAGGTTAGCAATCAGCCCCAGCATTTT

size: few
length: 14
D: -
J: TRBJ2-1
V: TRBV12-3/TRBV12-4
CDR3: CASTSSERLNEQFF
DNA: TGTGCCAGCACCTCATCGGAACGACTCAATGAGCAGTTCTTC

size: few
length: 15
D: -
J: TRBJ2-4
V: TRBV2
CDR3: CASKGMGEAKNIQYF
DNA: TGTGCCAGCAAGGGGATGGGGGAAGCCAAAAACATTCAGTACTTC

size: many
length: 16
D: TRBD1
J: TRBJ2-7
V: TRBV12-3/TRBV12-4
CDR3: CASSLALGQGSYEQYF
DNA: TGTGCCAGCAGTTTAGCGTTGGGACAGGGATCCTACGAGCAGTACTTC

size: many
length: 16
D: -
J: TRBJ2-1
V: TRBV28
CDR3: CASSSIAKLPYNEQFF
DNA: TGTGCCAGCAGTTCAATAGCGAAGCTCCCCTACAATGAGCAGTTCTTC

size: -
length: 19
D: TRBD2
J: TRBJ2-7
V: TRBV6-2/TRBV6-3
CDR3: CASSYSYRASGMTTYEQYF
DNA: TGTGCCAGCAGTTACTCCTATAGGGCTAGCGGGATGACTACCTACGAGCAGTACTTC

size: -
length: 14
D: TRBD2
J: TRBJ2-1
V: TRBV28
CDR3: CASSFRLAGSEQFF
DNA: TGTGCCAGCAGTTTCCGGCTAGCGGGTAGTGAGCAGTTCTTC

size: many
length: 13
D: -
J: TRBJ2-3
V: TRBV27
CDR3: CASSPSRADTQYF
DNA: TGTGCCAGCAGTCCCTCCCGGGCAGATACGCAGTATTTT

size: few
length: 13
D: TRBD1
J: TRBJ1-2
V: TRBV28
CDR3: CASSLRGRWGYTF
DNA: TGCGCCAGCAGTCTAAGGGGGCGGTGGGGCTACACCTTC

size: -
length: 14
D: -
J: TRBJ2-1
V: TRBV5-4
CDR3: CASSQDFRDNEQFF
DNA: TGTGCCAGCAGCCAGGATTTCAGGGACAATGAGCAGTTCTTC

size: many
length: 15
D: -
J: TRBJ2-1
V: TRBV30
CDR3: CAWSVTSGRYNEQFF
DNA: TGTGCCTGGAGTGTCACCAGCGGACGCTACAATGAGCAGTTCTTC

size: many
length: 16
D: TRBD1
J: TRBJ2-2
V: TRBV24-1
CDR3: CATSDLRGQGTGELFF
DNA: TGTGCCACCAGTGACCTCAGGGGGCAGGGCACCGGGGAGCTGTTTTTT

size: many
length: 14
D: -
J: TRBJ2-2
V: TRBV7-9
CDR3: CASSSFSGAGELFF
DNA: TGTGCCAGCAGTTCGTTCTCAGGGGCCGGGGAGCTGTTTTTT

size: many
length: 15
D: TRBD2
J: TRBJ2-7
V: TRBV6-4
CDR3: CASSLLLAGVGEQYF
DNA: TGTGCCAGCAGCTTACTCTTAGCGGGAGTCGGCGAGCAGTACTTC

size: -
length: 14
D: -
J: TRBJ2-4
V: TRBV30
CDR3: CAWSQGLASNIQYF
DNA: TGTGCCTGGAGTCAGGGACTCGCGTCAAACATTCAGTACTTC

size: -
length: 10
D: -
J: TRBJ2-7
V: TRBV29-1
CDR3: CSVSNDEQYF
DNA: TGCAGCGTATCGAATGACGAGCAGTACTTC

size: few
length: 14
D: -
J: TRBJ1-6
V: TRBV12-3/TRBV12-4
CDR3: CASSSHAANSPLHF
DNA: TGTGCCAGCAGTTCTCATGCGGCGAATTCACCCCTCCACTTT

size: -
length: 16
D: -
J: TRBJ2-2
V: TRBV7-2
CDR3: CASSLDWGPGTGELFF
DNA: TGTGCCAGCAGCTTAGATTGGGGGCCGGGCACCGGGGAGCTGTTTTTT

size: many
length: 14
D: TRBD1
J: TRBJ2-7
V: TRBV20-1
CDR3: CSATPGQGGYEQYF
DNA: TGCAGTGCCACGCCGGGACAGGGTGGCTACGAGCAGTACTTC

size: few
length: 16
D: -
J: TRBJ1-3
V: TRBV4-1
CDR3: CASSQAPSGSGNTIYF
DNA: TGCGCCAGCAGCCAGGCCCCCAGCGGATCTGGAAACACCATATATTTT

size: many
length: 14
D: -
J: TRBJ2-1
V: TRBV6-2/TRBV6-3
CDR3: CASRTGGGYNEQFF
DNA: TGTGCCAGTCGCACAGGGGGGGGTTACAATGAGCAGTTCTTC

size: many
length: 16
D: -
J: TRBJ1-1
V: TRBV30
CDR3: CAWAGNLTFMNTEAFF
DNA: TGTGCCTGGGCCGGGAACCTAACCTTCATGAACACTGAAGCTTTCTTT

size: few
length: 13
D: -
J: TRBJ1-1
V: TRBV6-1
CDR3: CASFLGRYSEAFF
DNA: TGTGCCAGCTTCCTGGGCAGGTATTCTGAAGCTTTCTTT

size: -
length: 12
D: -
J: TRBJ1-2
V: TRBV12-3/TRBV12-4
CDR3: CASSRNNYGYTF
DNA: TGTGCCAGCAGTCGAAATAACTATGGCTACACCTTC

size: -
length: 16
D: TRBD1
J: TRBJ2-1
V: TRBV18
CDR3: CASSRPRGQGVDEQFF
DNA: TGTGCCAGCTCACGACCCAGAGGACAGGGTGTGGATGAGCAGTTCTTC

size: -
length: 16
D: TRBD2
J: TRBJ2-1
V: TRBV9
CDR3: CASSKRDLSSYNEQFF
DNA: TGTGCCAGCAGCAAGCGGGACCTCAGCTCCTACAATGAGCAGTTCTTC

size: -
length: 11
D: -
J: TRBJ1-4
V: TRBV2
CDR3: CASGIQEKLFF
DNA: TGTGCCAGCGGGATCCAGGAAAAACTGTTTTTT

size: many
length: 15
D: -
J: TRBJ2-3
V: TRBV5-6
CDR3: CASSLAAGTADTQYF
DNA: TGTGCCAGCAGCTTGGCGGCGGGAACGGCAGATACGCAGTATTTT

size: -
length: 14
D: -
J: TRBJ2-5
V: TRBV7-8
CDR3: CASSLDLSRGTQYF
DNA: TGTGCCAGCAGCTTAGACTTGTCCCGGGGAACCCAGTACTTC

size: -
length: 13
D: TRBD1
J: TRBJ1-1
V: TRBV3-1
CDR3: CASRDRSWTEAFF
DNA: TGTGCCAGCAGGGACAGGTCGTGGACTGAAGCTTTCTTT

size: few
length: 14
D: -
J: TRBJ2-7
V: TRBV19
CDR3: CASSIAAGSNEQYF
DNA: TGTGCCAGTAGTATAGCGGCAGGTTCGAACGAGCAGTACTTC

size: -
length: 18
D: TRBD2
J: TRBJ2-1
V: TRBV6-2/TRBV6-3
CDR3: CASSYLLAGGTPYNEQFF
DNA: TGTGCCAGCAGTTACTTACTAGCGGGAGGGACCCCGTACAATGAGCAGTTCTTC

size: -
length: 15
D: TRBD1
J: TRBJ2-3
V: TRBV9
CDR3: CASSPWTGSPDTQYF
DNA: TGTGCCAGCAGCCCATGGACAGGGTCCCCAGATACGCAGTATTTT

size: few
length: 14
D: -
J: TRBJ2-2
V: TRBV10-3
CDR3: CAISPGQYTGELFF
DNA: TGTGCCATCAGCCCGGGCCAGTACACCGGGGAGCTGTTTTTT

size: many
length: 12
D: -
J: TRBJ2-4
V: TRBV11-3
CDR3: CASSLFTDIQYF
DNA: TGTGCCAGCAGCTTATTTACAGACATTCAGTACTTC

size: few
length: 14
D: -
J: TRBJ2-5
V: TRBV6-1
CDR3: CASSSLQSGETQYF
DNA: TGTGCCAGCAGTTCGTTACAGTCCGGGGAGACCCAGTACTTC

size: many
length: 13
D: TRBD1
J: TRBJ2-7
V: TRBV12-3/TRBV12-4
CDR3: CASSWGQIYEQYF
DNA: TGTGCCAGCAGTTGGGGACAGATCTACGAGCAGTACTTC

size: many
length: 15
D: -
J: TRBJ2-7
V: TRBV7-9
CDR3: CASSLIQPLSYEQYF
DNA: TGTGCCAGCAGCTTGATACAGCCGTTATCCTACGAGCAGTACTTC

size: few
length: 15
D: -
J: TRBJ1-2
V: TRBV6-1
CDR3: CASSAPLGQTAGYTF
DNA: TGTGCCAGCAGTGCGCCACTTGGACAGACGGCCGGCTACACCTTC

size: many
length: 16
D: -
J: TRBJ1-5
V: TRBV2
CDR3: CASSETSPGVSQPQHF
DNA: TGTGCCAGCAGTGAAACCAGTCCCGGAGTCAGTCAGCCCCAGCATTTT

size: many
length: 17
D: -
J: TRBJ2-1
V: TRBV6-1
CDR3: CASSPSAGTSFYNEQFF
DNA: TGTGCCAGCAGTCCTTCGGCAGGGACCAGCTTTTACAATGAGCAGTTCTTC

size: -
length: 15
D: TRBD2
J: TRBJ2-1
V: TRBV18
CDR3: CASSPRREGPNEQFF
DNA: TGTGCCAGCTCACCACGGCGGGAGGGCCCGAATGAGCAGTTCTTC

size: many
length: 18
D: TRBD1
J: TRBJ2-6
V: TRBV28
CDR3: CASSLRDRRGSGANVLTF
DNA: TGTGCCAGCAGTCTACGGGACAGGAGAGGCTCTGGGGCCAACGTCCTGACTTTC

size: -
length: 16
D: -
J: TRBJ2-7
V: TRBV11-2
CDR3: CASSLGLASSPYEQYF
DNA: TGTGCCAGCAGCTTAGGGTTAGCATCTAGTCCCTACGAGCAGTACTTC

size: many
length: 14
D: TRBD1
J: TRBJ2-7
V: TRBV2
CDR3: CASCSGQGWDEQYF
DNA: TGTGCCAGCTGCTCTGGACAGGGGTGGGACGAGCAGTACTTC

size: few
length: 13
D: -
J: TRBJ2-1
V: TRBV4-1
CDR3: CASSQVPRYEQFF
DNA: TGCGCCAGCAGCCAAGTCCCTAGATATGAGCAGTTCTTC

size: many
length: 14
D: TRBD1
J: TRBJ2-7
V: TRBV7-9
CDR3: CASSLTGPLYEQYF
DNA: TGTGCCAGCAGCTTGACAGGGCCCCTCTACGAGCAGTACTTC

size: -
length: 13
D: -
J: TRBJ1-6
V: TRBV2
CDR3: CASSPGLESPLHF
DNA: TGTGCCAGCAGTCCAGGGTTGGAGTCACCCCTCCACTTT

size: many
length: 16
D: TRBD1
J: TRBJ2-3
V: TRBV28
CDR3: CASSQLRGQSTDTQYF
DNA: TGTGCCAGCAGCCAACTCCGGGGACAGAGCACAGATACGCAGTATTTT